This TCR beta chain was recorded in a study of blood T cell repertoires in COVID-19. Study in general: COVID-19 samples collected from the United States, Italy and Spain covered acute and convalescent phases. PBMCs, B-cell-depleted T cells, or T cells were the source of the cDNA or gDNA that made up the material.

Only in-frame clones appear in the TCRdb table, and some are missing; sequencing was by immunoSEQ multiplex PCR. The sample has about 270,000 clones; 87% are singletons. This CDR3 has 19 residues. Germline V gene sequence: CDR1 SGHRS, CDR2 YFSETQ. V was clipped by 0 bases and J by 2 bases, with 18 bases between them. The source is a woman aged 50 to 60 with acute or convalescent COVID-19. Sequencing used peripheral blood. V and J are TRBV5-1 and TRBJ2-6; D gene ambiguous. Here the CDR3 reads CASSLAFGAAGPGANVLTF. In DNA, the CDR3 is TGCGCCAGCAGCTTGGCCTTTGGTGCCGCCGGTCCTGGGGCCAACGTCCTGACTTTC.